What follows is one TCR beta chain and its context. As handled by the study authors: Estimates of nucleated cell counts were drawn from the amplification of reference gene primers. Clones were sequenced by immunoSEQ multiplex PCR, and TCRdb holds only the in-frame ones, with some missing. V and J calls plus clone size are reproduced from that table; the DNA served to infer D and trimming. The sample lists some 240,000 clones; roughly 84% were seen once. This sample was included in a study of blood T cell repertoires in COVID-19. Overall study: Samples came from the United States, Italy and Spain, spanning acute and convalescent COVID-19. T cells, B-cell-depleted T cells, or PBMCs supplied cDNA or gDNA.

This CDR3 region has 15 residues. V lost 5 bases to trimming and J lost 4 bases; unmatched junction nucleotides: 9. Germline V lookup: CDR1 SEHNR, CDR2 FQNEAQ (reference sequence). Sequencing was performed on peripheral blood. The sequence was collected from a woman in her forties who had recovered from COVID-19. The rearrangement uses TRBV7-9 and TRBJ1-2, with 8 bases lining up with TRBD1. The CDR3: CASSPSTDRGYGYTF. The CDR3 bases are TGTGCCAGCAGCCCGTCCACCGACAGGGGCTATGGCTACACCTTC.